Described below is a single TCR beta chain sequence and its context. The target antigen is unknown. It was by quantitative 5'-RACE with molecular barcodes that TCR beta libraries were made. TCRdb fed the 5' RACE reads into MiXCR, producing one record per CDR3 protein. The sample lists roughly 130,000 distinct CDR3 sequences, around 9% seen once, with 3% to 4% in the top ten. Trimming removed 2 bases at V and 7 bases at J, with 15 bases between. Germline values: CDR1 ENHRY, CDR2 SYGVKD. There are 14 residues in the CDR3. This sample is part of a study of CD8 T cells in ankylosing spondylitis. Study-wide points: Relatively scarce in peripheral blood, disease-linked clones were CD8+. Reactive arthritis synovial fluid and blood were previously reported to contain some motif variants.

The sequence was obtained from a male donor with ankylosing spondylitis or in good health (not recorded which). The chain carries TRBV10-3 and TRBJ2-7, with a possible D match to TRBD1 (6 bases). The source material was blood, either unsorted or a sorted T cell fraction (not recorded which). CDR3 residues: CAISEGGGPAEQYF. CDR3 coding DNA: TGTGCCATCAGTGAGGGGGGCGGGCCAGCTGAGCAGTACTTC.